This T cell receptor beta chain was found in a study of shared clonotypes between healthy human individuals. The overall study: Each donor's CD8 memory used one plate, CD8 naive two, each CD4 subset three. Study-wide points: Measured sharing among donors was expected to vary with sequencing depth.

Naive-designated CD8 cells lacked CD45RO, were positively enriched for CCR7, and omitted terminally differentiated effector memory CD45RA+ cells. Every contributor of samples was a Caucasian grown-up residing in Nashville, Tennessee. Original processing notes: Junction-only sequences without quality scores were provided by ImmunoSEQ, so filtering was different. TCRdb keeps only in-frame clones here, not all; method: immunoSEQ multiplex PCR. V, J and clone size derive from that table, while D and trimming were established from the DNA sequence. The sample lists millions of clones, approximately 94% occurring once. The CDR3 runs to 16 residues. V shed 4 bases, J shed 0 bases, and the junction held 8 bases outside the gene matches. Germline values: CDR1 SGHKS, CDR2 YYEKEE (reference sequence). Regarding this clone: Its antigen is currently unknown.

This sequence joins TRBV5-5 and TRBJ1-1, with 8 bases aligning to TRBD1. The TCR sequence derives from a man between 18 and 35 years old in good health. Input material: naive CD8+ T cells sorted from blood. CDR3 region: CASSARTGIMNTEAFF. CDR3 DNA: TGTGCCAGCAGCGCGAGGACAGGGATCATGAACACTGAAGCTTTCTTT.